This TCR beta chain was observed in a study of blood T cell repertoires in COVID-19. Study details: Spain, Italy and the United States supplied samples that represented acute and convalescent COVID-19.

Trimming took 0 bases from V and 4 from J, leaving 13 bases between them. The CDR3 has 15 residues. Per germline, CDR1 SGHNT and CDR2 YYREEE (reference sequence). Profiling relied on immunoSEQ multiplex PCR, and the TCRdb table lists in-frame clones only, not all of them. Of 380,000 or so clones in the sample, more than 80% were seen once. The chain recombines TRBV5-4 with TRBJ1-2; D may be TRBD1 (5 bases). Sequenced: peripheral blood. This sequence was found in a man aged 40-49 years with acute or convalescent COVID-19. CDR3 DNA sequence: TGTGCCAGCAGCTTGGCATCTCTCACAGGCTATGGCTACACCTTC. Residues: CASSLASLTGYGYTF. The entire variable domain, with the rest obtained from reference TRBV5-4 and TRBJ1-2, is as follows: ETGVTQSPTHLIKTRGQQVTLRCSSQSGHNTVSWYQQALGQGPQFIFQYYREEENGRGNFPPRFSGLQFPNYSSELNVNALELDDSALYLCASSLASLTGYGYTFGSGTRLTVV.